Sequencing of this T cell receptor beta chain was carried out in a study of T cell repertoires in cytomegalovirus infection. Each CDR3 protein gets one entry after TCRdb re-called the reads with MiXCR. This sample yields just under 300,000 distinct CDR3 sequences, of which roughly a tenth are seen a single time; approximately 2.4% belongs to the top ten. There are many counts of this clonotype. V gave up 7 bases and J gave up 8 bases, with 17 bases separating them. The CDR3 covers 13 residues. From germline, CDR1 is LGHDT and CDR2 YNNKEL (reference sequence). The chain employs TRBV3-1 and TRBJ1-2; maybe TRBD1 (5 bases). Sequencing used PBMCs. This clonotype was sampled from a human donor in good health (CMV status not recorded). Some clones in this sample may be carry-over from other donors' samples. The CDR3, as DNA: TGTGCCAGCACAGGGCAGGGTCCGGTCGGCTACACCTTC. Translating gives CASTGQGPVGYTF. Full variable domain (missing parts from reference TRBV3-1 and TRBJ1-2): DTAVSQTPKYLVTQMGNDKSIKCEQNLGHDTMYWYKQDSKKFLKIMFSYNNKELIINETVPNRFSPKSPDKAHLNLHINSLELGDSAVYFCASTGQGPVGYTFGSGTRLTVV.